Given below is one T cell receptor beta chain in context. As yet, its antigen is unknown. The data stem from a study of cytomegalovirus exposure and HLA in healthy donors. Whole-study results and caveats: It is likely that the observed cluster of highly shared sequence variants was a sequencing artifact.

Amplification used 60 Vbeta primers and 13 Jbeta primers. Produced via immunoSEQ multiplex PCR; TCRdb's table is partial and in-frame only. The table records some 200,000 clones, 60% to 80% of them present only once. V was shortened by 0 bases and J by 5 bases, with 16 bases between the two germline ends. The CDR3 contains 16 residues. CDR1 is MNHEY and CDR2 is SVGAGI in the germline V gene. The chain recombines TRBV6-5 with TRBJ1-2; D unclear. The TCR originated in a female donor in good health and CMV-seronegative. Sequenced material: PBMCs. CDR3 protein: CASSYSTGESGYGYTF. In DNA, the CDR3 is TGTGCCAGCAGTTACTCGACGGGAGAGTCCGGGTATGGCTACACCTTC.